This T cell receptor beta chain is from a study of OX40 agonist ivuxolimab in advanced cancers. Study at large: Ivuxolimab is a fully human IgG2 antibody that activates OX40 (CD134). Ivuxolimab was delivered to patients intravenously every 2 weeks at doses spanning 0.01 to 10 mg/kg. Prior checkpoint blockade (anti-PD-1, anti-PD-L1 or anti-CTLA-4) was permitted; over 30% had it.

This table comes from immunoSEQ multiplex PCR, and its TCRdb copy is limited to in-frame clones, with some not included. The sample holds roughly 90,000 clones, more than 75% seen once. The table lists this clone with a few counts. Sequenced material: CD4+ or CD8+ T cells sorted from blood, taken in a trial of the OX40 agonist ivuxolimab. This sequence was found in an adult with an advanced solid tumor such as melanoma, head and neck, liver or kidney cancer.

The CDR3 DNA sequence: TGTGCCAGCAGCTTAGGGAACCCCGGGGACAGGGTAGGGGAGCAGTACTTC. Protein product: CASSLGNPGDRVGEQYF. The V and J genes are TRBV7-9 and TRBJ2-7; 9 bases agree with TRBD1. V was pared by 1 base and J by 7 bases, with 14 bases of the junction left unmatched. Germline loops: CDR1 SEHNR, CDR2 FQNEAQ (reference sequence). This CDR3 region has 17 residues. Supplemented by reference TRBV7-9 and TRBJ2-7, the full variable domain reads DTGVSQNPRHKITKRGQNVTFRCDPISEHNRLYWYRQTLGQGPEFLTYFQNEAQLEKSRLLSDRFSAERPKGSFSTLEIQRTEQGDSAMYLCASSLGNPGDRVGEQYFGPGTRLTVT.